The rows below give T cell receptor beta chains drawn from one sample of a study of shared clonotypes between healthy human individuals. TCRdb's table, derived via immunoSEQ multiplex PCR, lists solely in-frame clones and lacks some. The sample yields around 2.3 million clones, 90% to 97% seen once. Sequencing input: naive CD4+ T cells sorted from blood. These receptor sequences come from a man younger than 30 in good health. Each CDR3 is given with its conserved first and last residue. Fields, in order: J gene, D gene, clone size, V gene, CDR3 protein, CDR3 DNA. D genes are given only for firm matches. The listing skips clone size in some rows; elsewhere it reads once, few, many or a size class.

TRBJ2-1 . . TRBV9 CASSAAWGSYNEQFF TGTGCCAGCAGCGCCGCCTGGGGGAGTTACAATGAGCAGTTCTTC
TRBJ2-1 TRBD2 . TRBV7-2 CASSQGAGGRISYNEQFF TGTGCCAGCAGCCAGGGAGCGGGAGGCCGGATCTCCTACAATGAGCAGTTCTTC
TRBJ1-6 . . TRBV5-1 CASSLTGSTPPLHF TGCGCCAGCAGCCTTACAGGTTCCACTCCACCCCTCCACTTT
TRBJ1-6 TRBD1 . TRBV18 CASSVDRGGSPLHF TGTGCCAGCTCCGTGGACAGGGGCGGCTCACCCCTCCACTTT
TRBJ2-7 . . TRBV10-2 CASIPGTRVLGEQYF TGCGCCAGCATTCCCGGGACCCGTGTTCTGGGAGAGCAGTACTTC
TRBJ1-1 . . TRBV11-3 CASSLGEGTEAFF TGTGCCAGCAGCTTAGGGGAGGGGACTGAAGCTTTCTTT
TRBJ2-7 . . TRBV10-3 CAISPRGTYEQYF TGTGCCATCAGCCCCAGGGGTACCTACGAGCAGTACTTC
TRBJ2-1 TRBD2 . TRBV27 CASSFLRTSSNEQFF TGTGCCAGCAGTTTCCTCCGGACTAGTAGCAATGAGCAGTTCTTC
TRBJ1-3 . . TRBV5-3 CAPKQENGNTIYF TGTGCCCCCAAACAGGAGAATGGAAACACCATATATTTT
TRBJ2-3 TRBD2 . TRBV11-2 CASSALAGGAAADTQYF TGTGCCAGCAGCGCCTTAGCGGGGGGGGCAGCTGCAGATACGCAGTATTTT
TRBJ2-1 TRBD1 . TRBV18 CASSTYGTDYNEQFF TGTGCCAGCTCAACTTACGGGACAGACTACAATGAGCAGTTCTTC
TRBJ2-2 . . TRBV10-2 CASCSRMNTGELFF TGCGCCAGCTGTAGCAGAATGAACACCGGGGAGCTGTTTTTT
TRBJ2-7 TRBD2 . TRBV30 CAWSPPGGLVYEQYF TGTGCCTGGAGTCCTCCGGGAGGTCTGGTCTACGAGCAGTACTTC
TRBJ1-4 . . TRBV6-1 CASSESGRKNEKLFF TGTGCCAGCAGTGAATCGGGCAGGAAAAATGAAAAACTGTTTTTT
TRBJ1-3 . once TRBV30 CAWSNRAQVSGNTIYF TGTGCCTGGAGCAACCGGGCCCAGGTATCTGGAAACACCATATATTTT
TRBJ1-2 TRBD1 once TRBV6-1 CASSIGQGLGYTF TGTGCCAGCAGCATCGGACAGGGGCTCGGCTACACCTTC
TRBJ2-7 . . TRBV11-2 CASSLDKHIGQYF TGTGCCAGCAGCTTAGATAAACACATCGGGCAGTACTTC
TRBJ1-1 . . TRBV6-6 CASSYSGTDAGAFF TGTGCCAGCAGTTACTCGGGGACGGATGCAGGGGCTTTCTTT
TRBJ1-2 . . TRBV19 CASRLGEPGGYTF TGTGCCAGTAGGCTTGGGGAACCGGGCGGCTACACCTTC
TRBJ1-1 . . TRBV7-2 CASSFGTGNTEAFF TGTGCCAGCAGCTTCGGGACCGGGAACACTGAAGCTTTCTTT
TRBJ2-7 . . TRBV6-5 CASSRLDSTYEQYF TGTGCCAGCAGTCGTTTGGACAGTACCTACGAGCAGTACTTC
TRBJ1-1 TRBD1 once TRBV6-1 CASRGSGGENTEAFF TGTGCCAGCAGGGGGTCAGGGGGCGAGAACACTGAAGCTTTCTTT
TRBJ2-1 TRBD2 . TRBV28 CASSTTTSSGGKVNEQFF TGTGCCAGCAGTACCACGACCTCTAGCGGGGGAAAGGTCAATGAGCAGTTCTTC
TRBJ1-5 . once TRBV18 CASSSEQGVGQPQHF TGTGCCAGCTCATCGGAACAGGGTGTAGGTCAGCCCCAGCATTTT
TRBJ2-3 . . TRBV5-1 CASSLQGIRTDTQYF TGCGCCAGCAGCTTGCAGGGGATAAGGACAGATACGCAGTATTTT
TRBJ1-4 . . TRBV9 CASSVGGTNEKLFF TGTGCCAGCAGCGTAGGAGGAACTAATGAAAAACTGTTTTTT
TRBJ2-7 . . TRBV18 CASSPPMGATYEQYF TGTGCCAGCTCACCACCTATGGGGGCAACCTACGAGCAGTACTTC
TRBJ1-4 . . TRBV7-9 CASSFGRVATNEKLFF TGTGCCAGCAGCTTCGGCAGGGTTGCAACTAATGAAAAACTGTTTTTT
TRBJ2-5 . . TRBV4-3 CASSQGTRESTQYF TGCGCCAGCAGCCAAGGAACCAGGGAGTCGACCCAGTACTTC
TRBJ2-3 . . TRBV18 CASSPPGKSTDTQYF TGTGCCAGCTCACCACCCGGGAAAAGCACAGATACGCAGTATTTT
TRBJ2-7 . . TRBV7-2 CASSPSGGGSRYEQYF TGTGCCAGCAGCCCGTCAGGGGGCGGGAGTCGCTACGAGCAGTACTTC
TRBJ2-3 . . TRBV30 CAWSEPGDTQYF TGTGCCTGGAGTGAACCCGGGGATACGCAGTATTTT
TRBJ1-5 TRBD1 once TRBV19 CATAPGDRGRKSNQPQHF TGTGCCACCGCACCCGGGGACAGGGGGCGAAAGAGCAATCAGCCCCAGCATTTT
TRBJ1-6 . . TRBV7-9 CASSLGSGHNSPLHF TGTGCCAGCAGCTTAGGGTCCGGACATAATTCACCCCTCCACTTT
TRBJ2-7 . . TRBV5-1 CASSKDQSSYEQYF TGCGCCAGCAGCAAGGACCAAAGCTCCTACGAGCAGTACTTC
TRBJ1-4 TRBD1 . TRBV6-5 CASRTDRVANEKLFF TGTGCCAGCAGAACCGACAGGGTGGCTAATGAAAAACTGTTTTTT
TRBJ2-7 . . TRBV5-1 CASSLGGGRSYEQYF TGCGCCAGCAGCTTGGGTGGCGGGCGCTCCTACGAGCAGTACTTC
TRBJ2-7 TRBD1 . TRBV30 CAGTGAYEQYF TGTGCCGGCACAGGGGCCTACGAGCAGTACTTC
TRBJ1-5 TRBD1 once TRBV6-1 CASSGWTGAEPQHF TGTGCCAGCAGTGGGTGGACAGGGGCGGAACCCCAGCATTTT
TRBJ2-7 TRBD1 . TRBV5-1 CASRDEGASYEQYF TGCGCCAGCAGGGACGAGGGGGCCAGCTACGAGCAGTACTTC
TRBJ2-2 TRBD1 . TRBV6-5 CASSSGQGTTGELFF TGTGCCAGCAGTTCGGGACAGGGGACCACCGGGGAGCTGTTTTTT
TRBJ1-2 . . TRBV7-2 CASSLAGHPMGGYTF TGTGCCAGCAGCTTAGCCGGACATCCCATGGGTGGCTACACCTTC
TRBJ1-2 TRBD1 . TRBV6-5 CASSRQGNYGYTF TGTGCCAGCAGTCGACAGGGCAACTATGGCTACACCTTC
TRBJ2-1 TRBD2 . TRBV29-1 CSVEDYRRLAGVGNEQFF TGCAGCGTTGAAGATTATAGGAGACTAGCGGGAGTCGGTAATGAGCAGTTCTTC
TRBJ1-1 . . TRBV6-1 CASSEGVGTAFF TGTGCCAGCAGTGAAGGGGTTGGGACGGCTTTCTTT
TRBJ1-5 TRBD1 . TRBV18 CASSPETGARQPQHF TGTGCCAGCTCACCTGAGACAGGGGCCCGTCAGCCCCAGCATTTT
TRBJ2-3 TRBD1 . TRBV30 CAWGTGATDTQYF TGTGCCTGGGGGACAGGGGCGACAGATACGCAGTATTTT
TRBJ2-7 TRBD2 . TRBV13 CASSFGPSGSRGYEQYF TGTGCCAGCAGCTTCGGGCCTAGCGGGAGTAGAGGTTACGAGCAGTACTTC
TRBJ2-7 TRBD2 . TRBV27 CASSPYRGLAQYEQYF TGTGCCAGCAGTCCGTACCGAGGACTAGCTCAATACGAGCAGTACTTC
TRBJ2-7 . . TRBV5-4 CASSPGLLPDEQYF TGTGCCAGCAGCCCGGGACTGCTTCCTGACGAGCAGTACTTC
TRBJ2-1 . . TRBV18 CASSPPQRVGEQFF TGTGCCAGCTCACCACCCCAAAGAGTCGGGGAGCAGTTCTTC